The T cell receptor beta chain described here comes from a study of neurological immune-mediated disorders. This CDR3 spans 16 amino acids. Per germline, CDR1 SQVTM and CDR2 ANQGSEA. V was shortened by 2 bases and J by 5 bases, with 21 bases between the two germline ends. Time point of the sample: longitudinal time-point 1 (baseline). In TCRdb, the 5' RACE reads were re-called with MiXCR into one record per CDR3 protein. This sample has fewer than 90,000 distinct CDR3 sequences, with 10% found just once. This clonotype was observed many times. The sample comprised PBMCs. The rearrangement joins TRBV29-1 to TRBJ1-2; tentatively, D is TRBD1 (6 bases). This TCR came from a man aged 30 to 39 in good health. CDR3 DNA: TGCAGCGTTGAAAAGCTGCAGGGGAATCCTTCTTATGGCTACACCTTC. This translates into CSVEKLQGNPSYGYTF.